A selection of T cell receptor beta chains follows, all from one sample in a study of T cell repertoires and HLA-DP antigens. The table came from immunoSEQ multiplex PCR; TCRdb's copy has only in-frame clones and leaves some out. The sample records fewer than 95,000 clones, about 89% being singletons. Which antigens these TCRs recognize remains unknown. The sequenced sample consisted of CD4+ T cells from PBMCs. These receptors all stem from a man in his forties or fifties in good health and CMV-seronegative. The CDR3 runs from the conserved cysteine through the conserved F or W. The D gene is left open where the match is weak. Size values are once, few and many counts, or a class for expanded clones, and some rows have none.

V gene	clone size	J gene	D gene	CDR3 length	CDR3 DNA	CDR3 protein
TRBV11-2	NA	TRBJ1-2	NA	13	TGTGCCAGCAGCTTGGGCAGGGAGTATGGCTACACCTTC	CASSLGREYGYTF
TRBV28	NA	TRBJ1-5	NA	12	TGTGCCAGCACCAGGGGATACCAGCCCCAGCATTTT	CASTRGYQPQHF
TRBV9	NA	TRBJ2-5	TRBD2	17	TGTGCCAGCAGCGTAGCTACTAGCGGGGGGAGGCAAGAGACCCAGTACTTC	CASSVATSGGRQETQYF
TRBV11-2	NA	TRBJ2-7	NA	11	TGTGCCAGCAGCTCCCGACTAGAGCAGTACTTC	CASSSRLEQYF
TRBV19	NA	TRBJ2-5	NA	17	TGTGCCAGTACCGATCGGGGATGGGGGGGCAATGGAGAGACCCAGTACTTC	CASTDRGWGGNGETQYF
TRBV6-1	NA	TRBJ1-5	NA	15	TGTGCCAGCAGGCCCGGACAGTCACGCAATCAGCCCCAGCATTTT	CASRPGQSRNQPQHF
TRBV7-7	NA	TRBJ2-1	NA	13	TGTGCTAGCAGCTTATCGGGGGATGGTGAGCAGTTCTTC	CASSLSGDGEQFF
TRBV6-5	once	TRBJ1-1	NA	14	TGTGCCAGCAGGCCCTCCGGGATGAACACTGAAGCTTTCTTT	CASRPSGMNTEAFF
TRBV11-2	NA	TRBJ2-6	NA	15	TGTGCCAGCAGCCTAGCCGGGCCTGGGGCCAACGTCCTGACTTTC	CASSLAGPGANVLTF
TRBV28	NA	TRBJ2-3	NA	12	TGTGCCAGCAGTTTACTGGCGGGTACGCAGTATTTT	CASSLLAGTQYF
TRBV7-9	NA	TRBJ1-4	TRBD1	17	TGTGCCAGCAGCCGAGGGGACAGGGGATCAACTAATGAAAAACTGTTTTTT	CASSRGDRGSTNEKLFF
TRBV28	NA	TRBJ1-2	NA	12	TGTGCCAGCCTGGACGGCCTAAATGGCTACACCTTC	CASLDGLNGYTF
TRBV7-2	NA	TRBJ2-5	TRBD1	15	TGTGCCAGCAGAAGGGACAGGGGAGTACAAGAGACCCAGTACTTC	CASRRDRGVQETQYF
TRBV6-1	NA	TRBJ1-4	TRBD1	16	TGTGCCAGCAGTGATCGGCAGGGGGCAACTAATGAAAAACTGTTTTTT	CASSDRQGATNEKLFF
TRBV18	NA	TRBJ1-3	NA	14	TGTGCCAGCTCAAGGGACTCCGGAAGAAACACCATATATTTT	CASSRDSGRNTIYF
TRBV6-1	NA	TRBJ2-1	TRBD2	15	TGTGCCAGCCTCCGGACTAGCGGGGGGTACAATGAGCAGTTCTTC	CASLRTSGGYNEQFF
TRBV2	NA	TRBJ1-5	TRBD1	14	TGTGCCAGCACAAAGGACAGGACAAATCAGCCCCAGCATTTT	CASTKDRTNQPQHF
TRBV9	NA	TRBJ2-5	TRBD2	15	TGTGCCAGCAGCGTAGGACTAGCGGGAGGAGAGACCCAGTACTTC	CASSVGLAGGETQYF
TRBV5-1	NA	TRBJ1-5	NA	15	TGCGCCAGCAGCTTGGACGGTTATAGCAATCAGCCCCAGCATTTT	CASSLDGYSNQPQHF
TRBV15	NA	TRBJ2-2	NA	16	TGTGCCACCAGCAGTCCTCCAGGGACCAACACCGGGGAGCTGTTTTTT	CATSSPPGTNTGELFF
TRBV6-7	NA	TRBJ2-4	TRBD1	16	TGTGCCAGCAGTTACGGCGTCGAGGGGGCGCTGGGCATTCAGTACTTC	CASSYGVEGALGIQYF
TRBV7-2	NA	TRBJ2-7	NA	14	TGTGCCAGCAGCACACAGGGAGACGTGGGCGAGCAGTACTTC	CASSTQGDVGEQYF
TRBV4-3	NA	TRBJ1-1	NA	13	TGCGCCAGCAGCCGACAGCTGAACACTGAAGCTTTCTTT	CASSRQLNTEAFF
TRBV19	once	TRBJ2-7	TRBD1	15	TGTGCCAGTAGTCCCCCCCGGACAGGGTGGTCCGAGCAGTACTTC	CASSPPRTGWSEQYF
TRBV30	NA	TRBJ1-1	NA	11	TGTGCCTCACAGGGCGACACTGAAGCTTTCTTT	CASQGDTEAFF
TRBV19	NA	TRBJ1-2	TRBD1	17	TGTGCCAGTAGTATGCAACCCCGGCTGACAGGGGCAGGTGGCTACACCTTC	CASSMQPRLTGAGGYTF
TRBV18	NA	TRBJ1-1	NA	13	TGTGCCAGCTCACCAAGTATGAACACTGAAGCTTTCTTT	CASSPSMNTEAFF
TRBV7-3	NA	TRBJ2-3	NA	14	TGTGCCAGCAGCACAGGGACGAGTTGGGATACGCAGTATTTT	CASSTGTSWDTQYF
TRBV10-3	NA	TRBJ1-1	NA	12	TGTGCCATCAGGCACGTGAACACTGAAGCTTTCTTT	CAIRHVNTEAFF
TRBV13	NA	TRBJ2-7	NA	13	TGTGCCAGCAGCCAATACCAGGGGAGGGAGCAGTACTTC	CASSQYQGREQYF
TRBV7-2	once	TRBJ2-3	NA	15	TGTGCCAGCAGCTTATCTCGGGGCTTCACAGATACGCAGTATTTT	CASSLSRGFTDTQYF
TRBV6-5	NA	TRBJ2-7	TRBD2	15	TGTGCCAGCAGACCCCCCGGACTAGCGGCCTACGAGCAGTACTTC	CASRPPGLAAYEQYF
TRBV7-6	NA	TRBJ2-3	NA	14	TGTGCCAGCAGCTTGGGCAAGCGCACAGATACGCAGTATTTT	CASSLGKRTDTQYF
TRBV5-1	NA	TRBJ2-3	NA	14	TGCGCCAGCAGCTTGTATACGGGCACAGATACGCAGTATTTT	CASSLYTGTDTQYF
TRBV6-1	NA	TRBJ2-4	NA	15	TGTGCCAGCATAGACAGGTCGATAGCCAAAAACATTCAGTACTTC	CASIDRSIAKNIQYF
TRBV25-1	NA	TRBJ1-2	TRBD1	15	TGTGCCAGCAGTGGGGGACAGGGACTTTTCTATGGCTACACCTTC	CASSGGQGLFYGYTF
TRBV15	NA	TRBJ2-2	TRBD2	17	TGTGCCACCAGCGGACTAGCGGGGGGGCTGGGCACCGGGGAGCTGTTTTTT	CATSGLAGGLGTGELFF